The following is a T cell receptor beta chain sequence with its context. The data belong to a study of blood T cell repertoires in COVID-19. TCRdb's copy holds only in-frame clones and misses some; the assay was immunoSEQ multiplex PCR. The sample has around 120,000 clones, 85% to 90% seen once. The CDR3 totals 17 residues. The V segment lost 8 bases and the J segment 0 bases; nucleotides outside the gene matches: 10. The V call is TRBV23-1, the J call TRBJ2-1; TRBD2 matches 10 bases. TRBV23-1 is an ORF; its function is uncertain. The clonotype originates from a woman between 65 and 79 years old with acute or convalescent COVID-19. The sample consisted of peripheral blood. The chain's CDR3 is CASPPQLAGSSYNEQFF. The CDR3 DNA reads as TGCGCCAGCCCCCCTCAACTAGCGGGGAGCTCCTACAATGAGCAGTTCTTC.